A single sample gave rise to the 16 T cell receptor beta chains below, sequenced in a study of T cell repertoires in cytomegalovirus infection. TCRdb independently ran MiXCR on the reads; one entry per CDR3 protein. The table lists about 180,000 distinct CDR3 sequences, under 15% of them singletons. The sequencing input was PBMCs. Receptors were obtained from a human donor in good health (CMV status not recorded). Some clones in this sample may be carry-over from other donors' samples.

The genes are TRBV12-3 or TRBV12-4 and TRBJ1-3, with a possible D match to TRBD1 (5 bases). Trimming stripped 6 bases from V and 1 base from J, with 13 bases between. This CDR3 comprises 15 residues. The CDR3 here is CASRTPGGSGNTIYF. CDR3 bases: TGTGCCAGCAGAACTCCGGGGGGGTCTGGAAACACCATATATTTT.

V and J are TRBV29-1 and TRBJ2-7; TRBD1 matches at 9 bases. J gave up 2 bases and V 5 bases, and 7 bases lay outside the gene matches. The CDR3 extends over 14 amino acids. The germline gives CDR1 SQVTM, CDR2 ANQGSEA. CDR3 sequence (DNA): TGCAGCGTTCGCCCGGGACAGGGCCCCTACGAGCAGTACTTC. Amino acid sequence: CSVRPGQGPYEQYF.

J is TRBJ2-7 and V is TRBV3-1; D possibly matches TRBD1 or TRBD2 (5 bases each). The CDR3 is 14 residues long. V was trimmed by 4 bases and J by 7 bases, leaving 17 bases between them. Germline V gives CDR1 LGHDT, CDR2 YNNKEL (reference sequence). This CDR3 reads CASSRTLSGREQYF. The CDR3 DNA is TGTGCCAGCAGCCGAACTTTGTCGGGACGGGAGCAGTACTTC.

This clonotype was counted between two and nine times. The gene calls are TRBV12-5 and TRBJ2-7; unclear D gene. V gave up 0 bases and J gave up 3 bases, with 12 bases separating them. Germline lookup yields CDR1 LGHNT and CDR2 FRNRAP. This CDR3 has 15 amino acids. In nucleotides, the CDR3 is TGTGCTAGTGGTTTGGTAAGTGGGATCGTCTACGAGCAGTACTTC. This codes for CASGLVSGIVYEQYF.

This clonotype appeared a few times. J is TRBJ2-7 and V is TRBV6-2 or TRBV6-3; 8 nucleotides match TRBD2. The J segment lost 4 bases and the V segment lost 5 bases, leaving 7 bases of the junction unmatched. The CDR3 runs to 14 residues. Germline V gene lookup returns CDR1 MNHEY and CDR2 SVGEGT. The CDR3 sequence: CASSGLAGHYEQYF. CDR3 DNA sequence: TGTGCCAGCAGTGGGTTAGCGGGACATTACGAGCAGTACTTC.

This sequence joins TRBV20-1 and TRBJ2-7; D is perhaps TRBD2 (6 bases). This CDR3 region has 15 residues. Per germline, CDR1 DFQATT and CDR2 SNEGSKA (reference sequence). Trimming left V 6 bases short and J 3 bases short, with 21 bases between. In DNA, the CDR3 is TGCAGTGCCATAAGGCGCTGGGACTCCGGCTACGAGCAGTACTTC. Translating gives CSAIRRWDSGYEQYF.

This clonotype showed up many times. The CDR3 loop is CASSLIQPNTEAFF. The CDR3, as DNA: TGTGCCAGCAGCCTTATACAGCCGAACACTGAAGCTTTCTTT. This sequence joins TRBV7-2 and TRBJ1-1; D unclear. The CDR3 length is 14 residues. Trimming removed 5 bases at V and 1 base at J, with 11 bases between. CDR1 is SGHTA and CDR2 is FQGNSA in the germline V gene.

Only a few counts were recorded for this clonotype. This chain uses TRBV5-6 with TRBJ2-5, with TRBD2 matching over 9 bases. Germline trimming cut 3 bases from V and 4 bases from J; bases unmatched to any gene: 4. The CDR3 totals 14 residues. In germline, CDR1 is SGHDT, CDR2 YYEEEE. CDR3 DNA: TGTGCCAGCAGCTCCGTAGCGGGAGTAGAGACCCAGTACTTC. It encodes CASSSVAGVETQYF. The full variable domain, with the rest looked up from reference TRBV5-6 and TRBJ2-5, is DAGVTQSPTHLIKTRGQQVTLRCSPKSGHDTVSWYQQALGQGPQFIFQYYEEEERQRGNFPDRFSGHQFPNYSSELNVNALLLGDSALYLCASSSVAGVETQYFGPGTRLLVL.

This chain uses TRBV20-1 with TRBJ1-6, with D tentatively TRBD1 (5 bases). V was shortened by 3 bases and J by 6 bases, with 9 bases between the two germline ends. Germline V gene sequence: CDR1 DFQATT, CDR2 SNEGSKA (reference sequence). The CDR3 sequence is 13 residues long. The CDR3 region has the DNA TGCAGTGCTAGTGGGGACGCTAATTCACCCCTCCACTTT. It yields the protein CSASGDANSPLHF.

This clonotype was observed many times. The J gene is TRBJ2-2, the V gene TRBV7-2; tentatively, D is TRBD2 (6 bases). The CDR3 runs to 13 residues. V lost 5 bases and J lost 5, with 9 bases in between. Germline V lookup: CDR1 SGHTA, CDR2 FQGNSA. CDR3 loop: CASSGTFTGELFF. DNA for the CDR3: TGTGCCAGCAGCGGGACTTTTACCGGGGAGCTGTTTTTT.

This clonotype was counted only a few times. The chain is built from TRBV30 and TRBJ2-5; D not resolved. Per germline, CDR1 GTSNPN and CDR2 SVGIG (reference sequence). The length of the CDR3 is 11 residues. Trimming left V 0 bases short and J 3 bases short, with 2 bases between. The CDR3 nucleotides are TGTGCCTGGAGTGTGAAAGAGACCCAGTACTTC. Amino acids: CAWSVKETQYF.

This clonotype showed up many times. The rearrangement uses TRBV7-2 and TRBJ2-2; 8 bases line up with TRBD1. The length of the CDR3 is 14 residues. J gave up 5 bases and V 8 bases, and 7 bases lay outside the gene matches. The V gene's germline CDR1 is SGHTA and CDR2 FQGNSA. CDR3 sequence reads: CASWGRTGTGELFF. CDR3 nucleotide sequence: TGTGCCAGCTGGGGCCGGACAGGGACCGGGGAGCTGTTTTTT.

The rearrangement joins TRBV28 to TRBJ1-2; possible D gene TRBD1, 6 bases. The V gene lost 5 bases and the J gene lost 6 bases, with 19 bases spanning the gap. The CDR3 has 15 residues. CDR1 and CDR2 from the germline V gene are MDHEN and SYDVKM. In DNA form, the CDR3 reads TGTGCCAGCAGTGTCGTTTGGGGAGCAGGGGATGGCTACACCTTC. This gives the protein CASSVVWGAGDGYTF.

The V gene is TRBV14, the J gene TRBJ2-3; unclear D gene. This CDR3 spans 15 amino acids. V was trimmed by 0 bases and J by 6 bases, leaving 13 bases between them. Germline-derived CDR1 and CDR2 are SGHDN and FVKESK. CDR3 residues: CASSQDEAVGDTQYF. DNA for the CDR3: TGTGCCAGCAGCCAAGACGAGGCAGTCGGGGATACGCAGTATTTT.

This clonotype has at least ten counts. This chain uses TRBV28 with TRBJ2-1; D remains ambiguous. The V end lost 4 bases, the J end lost 7 bases, and 5 bases lay between the germline ends. The CDR3 has 11 amino acids. Germline loops: CDR1 MDHEN, CDR2 SYDVKM. The CDR3 DNA follows: TGTGCCAGCAGTTCCGGGAATGAGCAGTTCTTC. Translating it yields CASSSGNEQFF.

This clonotype occurred many times. The V gene is TRBV7-2, the J gene TRBJ1-2; D is ambiguous. V dropped 1 base and J dropped 8 bases, with 20 bases sitting between them. The CDR3 sequence is 16 residues long. In germline, CDR1 is SGHTA, CDR2 FQGNSA. This chain's CDR3 is CASSLVSPWGAEGYTF. The CDR3 DNA is TGTGCCAGCAGCTTAGTGAGCCCTTGGGGTGCGGAGGGCTACACCTTC. The full variable domain, with the rest looked up from reference TRBV7-2 and TRBJ1-2, is GAGVSQSPSNKVTEKGKDVELRCDPISGHTALYWYRQSLGQGLEFLIYFQGNSAPDKSGLPSDRFSAERTGGSVSTLTIQRTQQEDSAVYLCASSLVSPWGAEGYTFGSGTRLTVV.